Listed here are 18 T cell receptor beta chains from one sample, sequenced in a study of cytomegalovirus exposure and HLA in healthy donors. The study ran its PCR with 60 Vbeta and 13 Jbeta primers. Sequenced by immunoSEQ multiplex PCR; TCRdb stores in-frame clones only, minus some. This sample has 75,000 to 100,000 clones; around 80% occur once, and the top ten carry approximately 7.9%. Sequencing was performed on PBMCs. These TCRs come from a man in his thirties or forties in good health and CMV-seronegative.

The chain joins TRBV30 to TRBJ2-1, with 8 bases fitting TRBD2. The germline gives CDR1 GTSNPN, CDR2 SVGIG (reference sequence). CDR3 size: 13 residues. V shed 5 bases, J shed 2 bases, and the junction held 2 bases outside the gene matches. CDR3 nucleotide sequence: TGTGCCTGGGCTAGCGGGCCCTACAATGAGCAGTTCTTC. Translated, it gives CAWASGPYNEQFF. The whole variable domain, filled in from reference TRBV30 and TRBJ2-1, reads SQTIHQWPATLVQPVGSPLSLECTVEGTSNPNLYWYRQAAGRGLQLLFYSVGIGQISSEVPQNLSASRPQDRQFILSSKKLLLSDSGFYLCAWASGPYNEQFFGPGTRLTVL.

This clone turned up a few times. The genes are TRBV9 and TRBJ2-1; D may be TRBD2 (6 bases). V lost 3 bases and J lost 7, with 11 bases in between. Germline CDR1 is SGDLS and CDR2 is YYNGEE. The CDR3 loop spans 13 amino acids. The CDR3 region has the DNA TGTGCCAGCAGCGGGCTAGCGAGGAATGAGCAGTTCTTC. Translating it yields CASSGLARNEQFF.

The table lists this clone with a count of one. The CDR3 DNA is TGTGCCAGCAGGCTCCGGGACAGGGATGTTGAGCAGTACTTC. Amino acid sequence: CASRLRDRDVEQYF. The chain has TRBV7-8 and TRBJ2-5, with 9 bases lining up with TRBD1. Trimming at V came to 6 bases and at J to 11 bases, leaving 13 bases not matched to a gene. Germline CDR1 and CDR2: SGHVS and FQNEAQ. The CDR3 loop spans 14 amino acids. The whole variable domain, filled in from reference TRBV7-8 and TRBJ2-5, reads GAGVSQSPRYKVAKRGQDVALRCDPISGHVSLFWYQQALGQGPEFLTYFQNEAQLDKSGLPSDRFFAERPEGSVSTLKIQRTQQEDSAVYLCASRLRDRDVEQYFGPGTRLLVL.

The rearrangement links TRBV7-3 to TRBJ1-6; a possible D gene is TRBD1 (6 bases). Trimming shortened V by 2 bases and J by 4 bases, and 9 bases separated the two germline ends. This CDR3 spans 15 amino acids. Germline V gives CDR1 SGHTA, CDR2 FQGTGA. DNA of the CDR3: TGTGCCAGCAGCTTATCGACAGGTTATAATTCACCCCTCCACTTT. Amino acid sequence: CASSLSTGYNSPLHF.

The rearrangement joins TRBV7-9 to TRBJ2-7, with a possible D match to TRBD1 (6 bases). Germline lookup yields CDR1 SEHNR and CDR2 FQNEAQ (reference sequence). Deletions cut 4 bases from V and 2 bases from J, with 9 bases between. The CDR3 extends over 13 amino acids. The CDR3 region has the DNA TGTGCCAGCAGCTCCGGGGACACCTACGAGCAGTACTTC. It codes for CASSSGDTYEQYF.

This clone appeared a few times. This chain joins TRBV7-8 and TRBJ2-4; D unclear. CDR1 and CDR2 (germline): SGHVS, FQNEAQ. The CDR3 runs 14 residues. Trimming stripped 1 base from V and 6 bases from J, with 10 bases between. In DNA, the CDR3 is TGTGCCAGCAGCTTAGGAGTCCTGAGAAACATTCAGTACTTC. Translated: CASSLGVLRNIQYF.

The chain is built from TRBV6-5 and TRBJ1-3; D is uncertain. CDR1 MNHEY and CDR2 SVGAGI come from the germline V gene. V was clipped by 11 bases and J by 2 bases, with 13 bases between them. The CDR3 consists of 13 residues. CDR3 DNA: TGTGCCTCCACAAGACACCCTGGAAACACCATATATTTT. Translating gives CASTRHPGNTIYF.

This sequence joins TRBV30 and TRBJ1-1; D not resolved. The CDR3 has 12 residues. The germline V gene has CDR1 GTSNPN and CDR2 SVGIG (reference sequence). Trimming pared 1 base from V and 3 bases from J, leaving 6 bases between. The CDR3 bases are TGTGCCTGGAGTGGTCCGTACACTGAAGCTTTCTTT. Translation gives CAWSGPYTEAFF.

This clone appeared a few times. DNA for the CDR3: TGTGCCACCGGGGGGGAGGGCAATCAGCCCCAGCATTTT. Translated, it gives CATGGEGNQPQHF. The V gene is TRBV7-2, the J gene TRBJ1-5; tentative D call: TRBD1 (5 bases). The CDR3 runs to 13 residues. Germline values: CDR1 SGHTA, CDR2 FQGNSA. V shed 10 bases and J shed 2 bases, with 12 bases lying between them.

This clone was seen only once. The V gene is TRBV11-2, the J gene TRBJ1-6; perhaps TRBD1 as D (5 bases). V was pared by 6 bases and J by 9 bases, with 21 bases between. Germline assignment: CDR1 SGHAT and CDR2 FQNNGV. CDR3 length equals 16 residues. The CDR3 nucleotides read TGTGCCAGCAGACAACTTTCGGGGGTTAGTTTTTCACCCCTCCACTTT. It is translated as CASRQLSGVSFSPLHF.

The CDR3 coding sequence is TGTGCCAGTTCCAGGAGGGACTCTGGAAACACCATATATTTT. Encoded protein: CASSRRDSGNTIYF. The chain links TRBV6-6 to TRBJ1-3, with D hard to call. Germline V lookup: CDR1 MNHNY, CDR2 SVGAGI (reference sequence). Deletions cut 9 bases from V and 0 bases from J, with 12 bases between. The CDR3 runs 14 residues.

This chain uses TRBV5-1 with TRBJ2-7, with a weak D call TRBD2 (5 bases). With 4 bases removed from V and 2 bases from J, the gap between germline ends came to 19 bases. Per the germline V gene, CDR1 is SGHRS and CDR2 is YFSETQ. The length of the CDR3 is 16 residues. The CDR3: CASSLLSSLAAYEQYF. The DNA of the CDR3 is TGCGCCAGCAGCCTGCTCTCAAGTCTAGCCGCCTACGAGCAGTACTTC.

V usage is TRBV28 and J usage is TRBJ1-5; the D is unclear. Germline V gene lookup returns CDR1 MDHEN and CDR2 SYDVKM. The CDR3 is 12 residues long. V lost 8 bases and J 2 bases, leaving 7 bases between the germline ends. CDR3 coding DNA: TGTGCCAGCTTGTCAGGCAATCAGCCCCAGCATTTT. Translation gives CASLSGNQPQHF.

This sequence joins TRBV6-6 and TRBJ2-7, with 7 bases aligning to TRBD1. This CDR3 contains 14 residues. Germline values: CDR1 MNHNY, CDR2 SVGAGI (reference sequence). Trimming took 6 bases from V and 2 from J; bases not matched to a gene: 7. The CDR3 bases are TGTGCCAGCAGACCCGGACAGGTCCCCTACGAGCAGTACTTC. The encoded protein is CASRPGQVPYEQYF.

The V gene is TRBV6-4, the J gene TRBJ1-1, with TRBD1 as a possible D gene (5 bases). The V end was cut by 3 bases, the J end by 5 bases, with 19 bases between. CDR3 length: 16 residues. Germline V gives CDR1 MRHNA, CDR2 SNTAGT. The CDR3 spells CASSDSGGQGGTEAFF. Written as DNA, the CDR3 is TGTGCCAGCAGTGATTCGGGAGGTCAGGGAGGAACTGAAGCTTTCTTT.

By proportion, this clone is medium-sized. The chain has TRBV13 and TRBJ2-4; D remains unclear. This CDR3 region has 13 residues. Germline V gene sequence: CDR1 PRHDT, CDR2 FYEKMQ (reference sequence). Deletions cut 1 base from V and 6 bases from J, with 7 bases between. CDR3 in amino acids: CASSLAARNIQYF. The CDR3, as DNA: TGTGCCAGCAGCTTAGCGGCTAGAAACATTCAGTACTTC.

This sequence joins TRBV27 and TRBJ2-7; no clear D gene. Deletions cut 0 bases from V and 6 bases from J, with 9 bases between. Germline values: CDR1 MNHEY, CDR2 SMNVEV (reference sequence). The CDR3 is 13 residues long. For the CDR3, the DNA is TGTGCCAGCAGTTTATCTGTCGGCGGCGAGCAGTACTTC. Protein product: CASSLSVGGEQYF.

The chain carries TRBV30 and TRBJ1-2; D might be TRBD1 (5 bases). The length of the CDR3 is 12 residues. V lost 0 bases, J lost 7 bases, and 9 bases lay in between. From germline, CDR1 is GTSNPN and CDR2 SVGIG (reference sequence). The DNA of the CDR3 is TGTGCCTGGAGTGTTTCGGGGGGTGGCTACACCTTC. Translating gives CAWSVSGGGYTF.